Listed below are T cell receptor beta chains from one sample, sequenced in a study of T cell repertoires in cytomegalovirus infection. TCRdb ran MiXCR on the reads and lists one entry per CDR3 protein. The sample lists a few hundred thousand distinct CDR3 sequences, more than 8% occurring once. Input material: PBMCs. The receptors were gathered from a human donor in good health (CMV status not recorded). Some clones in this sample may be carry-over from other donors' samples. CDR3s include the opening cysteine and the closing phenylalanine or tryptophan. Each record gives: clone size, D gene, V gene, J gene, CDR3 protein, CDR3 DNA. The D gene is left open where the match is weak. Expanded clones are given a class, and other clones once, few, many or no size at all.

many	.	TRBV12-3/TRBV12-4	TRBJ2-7	CASSLVGGEQYF	TGTGCCAGCAGTCTTGTAGGAGGGGAGCAGTACTTC
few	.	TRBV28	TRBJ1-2	CASTSRGADDYGYTF	TGTGCCAGCACCTCGAGGGGGGCCGACGACTATGGCTACACCTTC
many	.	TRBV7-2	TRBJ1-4	CASSLGQPATNEKLFF	TGTGCCAGCAGCTTAGGTCAACCTGCAACTAATGAAAAACTGTTTTTT
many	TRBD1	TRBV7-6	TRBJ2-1	CASRLGQGTYNEQFF	TGTGCCAGCCGCTTAGGACAGGGAACCTACAATGAGCAGTTCTTC
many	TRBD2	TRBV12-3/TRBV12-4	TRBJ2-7	CASSLDSGKNEQYF	TGTGCCAGCAGTTTAGACAGCGGGAAGAACGAGCAGTACTTC
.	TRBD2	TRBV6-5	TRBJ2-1	CASSPRLAGAPGEQFF	TGTGCCAGCAGCCCCCGACTAGCGGGGGCCCCGGGTGAGCAGTTCTTC
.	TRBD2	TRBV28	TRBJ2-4	CASSSKPGLAGGERIAKNIQYF	TGTGCCAGCAGTTCGAAACCGGGACTAGCGGGAGGGGAACGGATAGCCAAAAACATTCAGTACTTC
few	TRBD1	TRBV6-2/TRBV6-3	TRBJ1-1	CASSYEQGTEAFF	TGTGCCAGCAGTTACGAACAGGGGACTGAAGCTTTCTTT
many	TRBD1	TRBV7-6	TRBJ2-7	CASSRTGEQYF	TGTGCCAGCAGCCGGACAGGCGAGCAGTACTTC
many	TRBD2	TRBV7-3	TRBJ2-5	CASSLTPLAGETQYF	TGTGCCAGCAGCTTAACCCCACTAGCGGGAGAGACCCAGTACTTC
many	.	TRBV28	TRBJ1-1	CASKLNTEAFF	TGTGCCAGCAAGTTGAACACTGAAGCTTTCTTT
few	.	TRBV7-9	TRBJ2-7	CASSLVTGSFTYEQYF	TGTGCCAGCAGCTTAGTTACCGGGAGTTTCACCTACGAGCAGTACTTC
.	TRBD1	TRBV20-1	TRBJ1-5	CSARAGRGVNQPQHF	TGCAGTGCTAGAGCCGGCAGGGGGGTCAATCAGCCCCAGCATTTT
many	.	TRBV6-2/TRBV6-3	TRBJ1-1	CASSYSGGVRTEAFF	TGTGCCAGCAGTTACTCGGGAGGGGTGCGCACTGAAGCTTTCTTT
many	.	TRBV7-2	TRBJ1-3	CASSPQGAGNTIYF	TGTGCCAGCAGCCCACAGGGCGCCGGAAACACCATATATTTT
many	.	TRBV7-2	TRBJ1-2	CASSFGTENYGYTF	TGTGCCAGCAGCTTTGGGACGGAGAACTATGGCTACACCTTC
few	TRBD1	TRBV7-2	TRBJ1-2	CASSGLTGPYGYTF	TGTGCCAGCAGCGGATTGACAGGGCCCTATGGCTACACCTTC
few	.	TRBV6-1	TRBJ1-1	CASSYAGGSTNFEAFF	TGTGCCAGCAGTTACGCCGGGGGCAGCACCAATTTTGAAGCTTTCTTT
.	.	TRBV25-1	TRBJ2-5	CASSEGAVETQYF	TGTGCCAGCAGTGAGGGCGCCGTGGAGACCCAGTACTTC
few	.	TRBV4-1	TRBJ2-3	CASSLTSSRTDTQYF	TGCGCCAGCAGCCTAACCTCCTCCCGGACAGATACGCAGTATTTT
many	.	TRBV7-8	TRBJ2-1	CASSFSSGALEQFF	TGTGCCAGCAGCTTCTCTTCGGGGGCCCTTGAGCAGTTCTTC
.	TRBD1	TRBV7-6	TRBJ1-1	CASSPAGQGNTEAFF	TGTGCCAGCAGCCCCGCGGGACAGGGAAACACTGAAGCTTTCTTT
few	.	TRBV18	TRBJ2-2	CASSPGGATGELFF	TGTGCCAGCTCACCAGGAGGAGCCACCGGGGAGCTGTTTTTT
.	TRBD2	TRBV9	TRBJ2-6	CASSASGGRSSGANVLTF	TGTGCCAGCAGCGCTAGCGGGGGGCGTAGTTCTGGGGCCAACGTCCTGACTTTC
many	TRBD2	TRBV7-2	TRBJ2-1	CASSLDFASGSYNEQFF	TGTGCCAGCAGCTTAGACTTCGCTAGCGGGTCCTACAATGAGCAGTTCTTC
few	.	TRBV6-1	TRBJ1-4	CASRPLAGVLEKLFF	TGTGCCAGCAGGCCCCTGGCAGGGGTCTTAGAAAAACTGTTTTTT
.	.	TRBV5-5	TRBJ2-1	CASRPISYNEQFF	TGTGCCAGCAGGCCTATCTCCTACAATGAGCAGTTCTTC
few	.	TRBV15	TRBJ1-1	CATSTSRKINTEAFF	TGTGCCACCAGCACGTCTCGGAAGATTAACACTGAAGCTTTCTTT
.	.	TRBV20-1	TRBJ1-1	CSARDSAGREAFF	TGCAGTGCTAGAGATTCGGCAGGGCGAGAGGCTTTCTTT
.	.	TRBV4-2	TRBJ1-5	CASSQDPQQPQHF	TGTGCCAGCAGCCAAGACCCACAGCAGCCCCAGCATTTT
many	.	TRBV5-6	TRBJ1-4	CASSTGTGNEKLFF	TGTGCCAGCAGCACAGGGACGGGTAATGAAAAACTGTTTTTT
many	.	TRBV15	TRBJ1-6	CATSRQPGGPRNSPLHF	TGTGCCACCAGCAGGCAACCCGGGGGGCCCAGAAATTCACCCCTCCACTTT
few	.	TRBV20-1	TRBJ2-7	CSASAPPGDRQYF	TGCAGTGCTAGTGCCCCACCGGGGGATAGGCAGTACTTC
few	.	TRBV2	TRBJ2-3	CASSVGSGTDTQYF	TGTGCCAGCAGTGTAGGTAGCGGCACAGATACGCAGTATTTT
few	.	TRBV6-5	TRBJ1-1	CASSYSAGHTEAFF	TGTGCCAGCAGTTACTCGGCAGGGCACACTGAAGCTTTCTTT
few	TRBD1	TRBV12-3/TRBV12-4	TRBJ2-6	CASSRGPGANVLTF	TGTGCCAGCAGTAGGGGGCCTGGGGCCAACGTCCTGACTTTC
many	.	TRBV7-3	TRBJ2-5	CASSLTLASETQYF	TGTGCCAGCAGCTTAACACTAGCATCCGAGACCCAGTACTTC
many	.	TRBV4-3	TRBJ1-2	CASSFNGYGDYGYTF	TGCGCCAGCAGCTTTAACGGGTATGGAGATTATGGCTACACCTTC
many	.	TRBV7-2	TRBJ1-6	CASSSREPGNSPLHF	TGTGCCAGCAGCTCCCGAGAACCGGGGAATTCACCCCTCCACTTT
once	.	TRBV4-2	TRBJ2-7	CASSPLEGNSYEQYF	TGTGCCAGCAGCCCCTTGGAAGGGAACTCCTACGAGCAGTACTTC
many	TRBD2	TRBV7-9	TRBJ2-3	CASSSGYRGLGGADTQYF	TGTGCCAGCAGCTCTGGCTACCGGGGACTAGGGGGAGCAGATACGCAGTATTTT
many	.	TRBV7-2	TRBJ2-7	CASSLGGDSYEQYF	TGTGCCAGCAGCTTAGGGGGGGACTCCTACGAGCAGTACTTC
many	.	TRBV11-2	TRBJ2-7	CASSPLWTTRGEQYF	TGTGCCAGCAGCCCCCTATGGACTACGCGAGGTGAGCAGTACTTC
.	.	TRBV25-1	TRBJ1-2	CASTGSGNYGYTF	TGTGCCAGCACAGGCTCGGGAAACTATGGCTACACCTTC
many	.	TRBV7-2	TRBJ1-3	CASSLVDNSGNTIYF	TGTGCCAGCAGCTTAGTCGATAACTCTGGAAACACCATATATTTT
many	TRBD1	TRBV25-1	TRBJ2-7	CASSDTGTGSYEQYF	TGTGCCAGCAGCGACACCGGGACAGGGTCCTACGAGCAGTACTTC
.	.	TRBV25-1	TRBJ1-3	CASSGFISGNTIYF	TGTGCCAGCAGTGGGTTTATCTCTGGAAACACCATATATTTT
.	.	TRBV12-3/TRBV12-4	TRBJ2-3	CASSLAGRRTDTQYF	TGTGCCAGCAGTTTAGCGGGGAGACGCACAGATACGCAGTATTTT
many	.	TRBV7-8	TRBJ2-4	CASSSTVTLAKNIQYF	TGTGCCAGCAGCTCAACAGTCACACTAGCCAAAAACATTCAGTACTTC
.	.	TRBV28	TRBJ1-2	CASRPQEVGVGYTF	TGTGCCAGCAGGCCCCAAGAGGTAGGGGTTGGCTACACCTTC
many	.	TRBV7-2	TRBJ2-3	CASSSPEDKGNTDTQYF	TGTGCCAGCAGCTCCCCTGAGGACAAGGGAAACACAGATACGCAGTATTTT
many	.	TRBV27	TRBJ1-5	CASSLLSGSNQPQHF	TGTGCCAGCAGTTTATTATCGGGGAGCAATCAGCCCCAGCATTTT
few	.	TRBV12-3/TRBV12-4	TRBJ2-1	CASRSGVGGEQFF	TGTGCCAGCAGGTCAGGGGTAGGGGGTGAGCAGTTCTTC
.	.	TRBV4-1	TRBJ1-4	CASSHKRQRDNEKLFF	TGCGCCAGCAGCCATAAACGACAAAGAGATAATGAAAAACTGTTTTTT
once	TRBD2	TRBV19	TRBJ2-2	CASSILLAGGHTGELFF	TGTGCCAGTAGTATCCTCCTAGCGGGGGGTCACACCGGGGAGCTGTTTTTT
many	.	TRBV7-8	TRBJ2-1	CATRRRGYNEQFF	TGTGCCACCCGCCGGCGGGGCTACAATGAGCAGTTCTTC
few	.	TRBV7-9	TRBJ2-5	CASSSSGQTQYF	TGTGCCAGCAGCTCGTCAGGGCAGACCCAGTACTTC
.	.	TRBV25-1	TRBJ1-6	CASRDDGFNSPLHF	TGTGCCAGCAGGGACGACGGGTTCAATTCACCCCTCCACTTT